This TCR beta chain stems from a study of vaccination and CD4 T cells after COVID-19. Overall study results and limits: Nearly all convalescent vaccine-specific clones, 304 of 307, recognized only SARS-CoV-2 spike.

Sequenced with the Oncomine TCR Beta short-read assay was DNA taken from cultured CD4+ T cells. Genomic DNA was taken out of cultured CD4+ T cells by extraction. TCRdb reprocessed the PCR reads with MiXCR, giving one entry per CDR3 protein. The sample has some 18,000 distinct CDR3 sequences, around 80% seen once. Turning to this clonotype: Antigen unknown.

The sample's treatment: approximately nine-day PBMC culture with coronavirus spike peptide pools or control peptides (ViraFEST assay). This sample comprised CD4+ T cells from blood, cultured in vitro, obtained after SARS-CoV-2 vaccination. The sequence derives from a human donor who received a COVID-19 vaccine.

DNA of the CDR3: TGCAGTGCCCAGCGGGGGGGTGGATACGAGCAGTACTTC. Protein: CSAQRGGGYEQYF. This chain connects TRBV20-1 to TRBJ2-7; 10 bases are a match to TRBD2. The CDR3 spans 13 residues. Per germline, CDR1 DFQATT and CDR2 SNEGSKA (reference sequence). V shed 6 bases and J 4 bases; nucleotides not matched to a gene: 6.